Below, one T cell receptor (beta chain) is given with its context. The PCR was carried out with 60 Vbeta primers and 13 Jbeta primers. The table came from immunoSEQ multiplex PCR; TCRdb's copy has only in-frame clones and leaves some out. In the table there are more than 100,000 clones, roughly 78% of which are singletons. The record originates from a study of cytomegalovirus exposure and HLA in healthy donors. The CDR3 has 15 residues. Germline-derived CDR1 and CDR2 are MNHEY and SVGAGI. Trimming took 0 bases from V and 7 from J, leaving 16 bases between them. Sequences were obtained from PBMCs. This receptor was taken from a woman in her 30s in good health and CMV-seropositive. V usage is TRBV6-5 and J usage is TRBJ2-7; D might be TRBD2 (5 bases). CDR3 loop: CASSYSGMLSGEQYF. DNA for the CDR3: TGTGCCAGCAGTTACTCGGGAATGTTATCGGGGGAGCAGTACTTC.